What follows describes a single T cell receptor (beta chain). There is no known antigen for this receptor. Within one base of it there is no much larger clone, and no base qualities were kept. According to the germline V gene, CDR1 reads SGDLS and CDR2 reads YYNGEE. The CDR3, cysteine through phenylalanine, is 19 amino acids long. This entry keeps only the CDR3 DNA: 57 bases, framed from base 1. V trim: 0 bases; J trim: 0 bases; unmatched bases: 14. This sample was included in a study of CD8+ T cells in alopecia areata (dated by TCRdb to the late 2010s). With respect to the entire study: The treated patients took part in an open-label pilot trial in which moderate-to-severe alopecia areata was treated with oral tofacitinib at 5 to 10 mg twice daily. Tofacitinib was given for 6 to 18 months, followed by 6 months of follow-up off drug to assess delayed response and recurrence. Disease severity in treated patients was measured with the SALT score, which quantifies the percentage of affected scalp surface area. High-throughput TCRbeta sequencing was used to examine T cell clonal expansion in alopecia areata in both the C3H/HeJ mouse model and human patients. In humans, TCRbeta sequencing was performed on scalp tissue and on sorted CD4+ and CD8+ peripheral blood T cells from healthy controls and from patients with patchy or totalis/universalis alopecia areata. Tofacitinib-treated patients had biopsies at baseline and at 4 and 24 weeks of treatment, with a later scalp biopsy in several patients. Scalp clonality was compared across normal scalp (n=4), patchy alopecia areata scalp (n=8), and alopecia totalis/universalis scalp (n=8). The RNA source kit depended on sample type: the PAXgene miRNA kit for fixed scalp, the miRNeasy kit for PBMCs, and the RNeasy kit for mouse skin. TCRbeta CDR3 regions were amplified by immunoSEQ multiplex PCR using 35 Vbeta forward and 13 Jbeta reverse primers.

The method was the immunoSEQ multiplex PCR assay. For TCR sequencing, RNA was extracted from every sample and reverse transcribed into cDNA to serve as template. First-strand cDNA was synthesized with SuperScript III using a 2:1 mix of oligo-dT and random hexamers. Amplification bias was assessed with a synthetic immune receptor repertoire, and residual bias was removed computationally. In the paper's pipeline: Raw reads were preprocessed to remove errors, and CDR3 was defined by IMGT conventions from the conserved cysteine to phenylalanine. Clonality was computed by normalizing Shannon entropy by log2 of the number of productive unique TCRs and subtracting the result from 1. Scalp TCRbeta sequences were cross-referenced with sorted blood CD4 and CD8 repertoires so that the CD4 or CD8 identity of scalp clones could be inferred. TCRdb retrieved this table from immuneACCESS and kept in-frame rearrangements only. Not all clones are present; in checked studies, unresolved V genes account for under half, and no reason is known for the remainder. V and J calls plus clone size are reproduced from that table; the DNA served to infer D and trimming. Within this sample are 150,000 to 200,000 clones, with around 60% of them counted one time only. The top ten clones comprise about 1.3% of the sample.

Broad study findings and their caveats: Many expanded lesional clones persisted in scalp and blood during tofacitinib treatment, which may partly explain relapse after stopping treatment. Because the treated cohort was small and included a single nonresponder, larger studies are needed to assess links between baseline CD8+ expansion and response. With tofacitinib, both scalp clonality and the number of expanded CD8+ clones among the top 100 scalp clones went down significantly. Shared TCR sequences between patients were less evident than in mice, which may be partly attributable to HLA diversity in the patient population. Compared with normal scalp, lesional scalp, particularly in alopecia totalis/universalis, had higher clonality and more expanded CD8+ clones, which suggests antigenic drive. Resident alphabeta T cells in normal human skin are also sequenced, complicating scalp TCR repertoire analysis, unlike mouse skin dominated by gammadelta T cells.

The treatment or condition label here, explained by the study, means: oral pan-JAK inhibitor, 5-10 mg twice daily. From alopecia areata patients, peripheral blood was collected along with lesional scalp punch biopsies. PBMCs were isolated by density centrifugation and stained for CD3, CD4 and CD8, after which CD4+ and CD8+ T cells were sorted on a FACSAria. The source was CD4+ T cells sorted from blood, collected around week 50, from a patient treated with tofacitinib. The sequence derives from a human donor with alopecia areata. The rearranged chain carries TRBV9 and TRBJ1-1; 7 bases in the middle match TRBD1. The bases are TGTGCCAGCAGCGTAGTTAGTCGGACAGGCGCGGGGATGAACACTGAAGCTTTCTTT. This encodes CASSVVSRTGAGMNTEAFF.